A single sample is the source of the 14 T cell receptor beta chains below, sequenced in a study of shared clonotypes between healthy human individuals. TCRdb keeps only in-frame clones here, not all; method: immunoSEQ multiplex PCR. The table has roughly 640,000 clones, around 97% seen once; the top ten hold around 0.06%. Sequencing was carried out using naive CD4+ T cells sorted from blood. As for subset: CD45RA+ positively selected. The receptor source for this set is a woman in her 30s in good health.

The CDR3 nucleotides read TGTGCCATCAGTGGGACAGGGGGGCCGGATACGCAGTATTTT. Its translation is CAISGTGGPDTQYF. This chain joins TRBV10-3 and TRBJ2-3; 10 nucleotides match TRBD1. The CDR3 spans 14 residues. Unmatched junction bases numbered 4, after V lost 4 bases and J lost 6 bases. Germline CDR1 and CDR2: ENHRY and SYGVKD.

The chain has TRBV18 and TRBJ2-7; the D is unclear. The germline V gene encodes CDR1 KGHSH and CDR2 LQKENI. V lost 1 base to trimming and J lost 5 bases, with 3 bases between them. The CDR3 is 11 residues long. The CDR3 loop is CASSPLDEQYF. Written as DNA, the CDR3 is TGTGCCAGCTCACCACTTGACGAGCAGTACTTC.

V usage is TRBV10-1 and J usage is TRBJ1-4; TRBD1 might be the D (5 bases). Germline CDR1 is WNHNN and CDR2 is SYGVQD (reference sequence). The CDR3 loop spans 14 amino acids. Trimming shortened V by 0 bases and J by 5 bases, and 7 bases separated the two germline ends. CDR3 protein: CASSESPGNEKLFF. DNA of the CDR3: TGCGCCAGCAGTGAGTCGCCAGGGAATGAAAAACTGTTTTTT.

The chain joins TRBV6-1 to TRBJ2-5, with no clear D. Germline V lookup: CDR1 MNHNS, CDR2 SASEGT. Trimming took off 3 bases at V and 3 bases at J, with 8 bases between the two ends. CDR3 size: 13 residues. The CDR3 DNA is TGTGCCAGCAGTGACGGCCGGGAAGAGACCCAGTACTTC. Translation: CASSDGREETQYF.

Turning to this clone: Other DNA sequences in the same sample also yield this CDR3. The chain recombines TRBV27 with TRBJ2-7; tentatively, D is TRBD1 or TRBD2 (6 bases each). The length of the CDR3 is 14 residues. V gave up 7 bases and J gave up 3 bases, with 16 bases separating them. Germline lookup yields CDR1 MNHEY and CDR2 SMNVEV (reference sequence). The CDR3 reads CASTTRRGNYEQYF. The CDR3 DNA is TGTGCCAGCACTACTAGGAGGGGGAACTACGAGCAGTACTTC.

The chain couples TRBV19 to TRBJ1-2; possible D gene TRBD1, 5 bases. V was trimmed by 1 base and J by 4 bases, leaving 13 bases between them. The CDR3 covers 15 residues. Germline CDR1 and CDR2: LNHDA and SQIVND (reference sequence). Here the CDR3 DNA reads TGTGCCAGTAGTATAGGGGGGACGAAGAGCTATGGCTACACCTTC. It translates to CASSIGGTKSYGYTF.

This chain uses TRBV10-1 with TRBJ2-1, with 9 bases matching TRBD2. Per the germline V gene, CDR1 is WNHNN and CDR2 is SYGVQD (reference sequence). Unmatched junction bases numbered 8, after V lost 4 bases and J lost 7 bases. The CDR3 loop spans 15 amino acids. In DNA form, the CDR3 reads TGCGCCAGCAGTGCGGGGACTAGCCCGATAAATGAGCAGTTCTTC. Amino acid sequence: CASSAGTSPINEQFF.

The rearrangement uses TRBV29-1 and TRBJ2-3; a weak D match, TRBD1 (5 bases). CDR3 length equals 13 residues. Germline CDR1 is SQVTM and CDR2 is ANQGSEA. V was cut by 4 bases and J by 3 bases, with 11 bases left in between. The CDR3 nucleotides read TGCAGCGTTGTCGTCACAGGTACAGATACGCAGTATTTT. Amino acid sequence: CSVVVTGTDTQYF.

The chain recombines TRBV7-9 with TRBJ2-5, with D perhaps matching TRBD1 (6 bases). The V and J ends lost 1 base and 0 bases respectively, with 6 bases between them. The CDR3 is 14 amino acids. CDR1 and CDR2 (germline): SEHNR, FQNEAQ (reference sequence). The CDR3 nucleotides read TGTGCCAGCAGCTTAGACAGGGACCAAGAGACCCAGTACTTC. This gives the protein CASSLDRDQETQYF.

The rearrangement joins TRBV29-1 to TRBJ2-6; 8 bases are a match to TRBD1. Germline V CDR1 and CDR2: SQVTM, ANQGSEA. V dropped 6 bases and J dropped 0; count of bases not matched to a gene: 1. This CDR3 spans 14 amino acids. CDR3 coding DNA: TGCAGCGTAACAGGGGGCTCTGGGGCCAACGTCCTGACTTTC. This codes for CSVTGGSGANVLTF.

This chain joins TRBV7-9 and TRBJ2-3, with a weak D call TRBD1 (5 bases). The CDR3 sequence is 14 residues long. The V end lost 0 bases, the J end lost 3 bases, and 7 bases lay between the germline ends. The germline V gene encodes CDR1 SEHNR and CDR2 FQNEAQ (reference sequence). The CDR3 DNA reads as TGTGCCAGCAGCTTAGCGCAGGGAACAGATACGCAGTATTTT. This sequence encodes CASSLAQGTDTQYF.

This sequence joins TRBV6-1 and TRBJ1-5; the D gene is possibly TRBD1 (5 bases). Germline V lookup: CDR1 MNHNS, CDR2 SASEGT. CDR3 length: 15 residues. Trimming took off 3 bases at V and 7 bases at J, with 16 bases between the two ends. The CDR3 sequence is CASSEEGRGGQPQHF. The CDR3 DNA is TGTGCCAGCAGTGAGGAAGGGAGGGGAGGACAGCCCCAGCATTTT.

This chain connects TRBV28 to TRBJ1-2, with 9 bases that match TRBD1. Germline V gives CDR1 MDHEN, CDR2 SYDVKM. The CDR3 loop spans 14 amino acids. V shed 6 bases and J 4 bases; nucleotides not matched to a gene: 6. The CDR3 reads CASRNRGPIYGYTF. CDR3 bases: TGTGCCAGCAGGAACAGGGGGCCGATCTATGGCTACACCTTC.

The chain recombines TRBV28 with TRBJ1-1, with no clear D. CDR1 and CDR2 (germline): MDHEN, SYDVKM. Between the trimmed V and J ends, which lost 10 bases and 0 bases, there was a span of 12 bases. The CDR3 contains 13 residues. The CDR3 DNA sequence: TGTGCCACTTCGACCGGACTGAACACTGAAGCTTTCTTT. Its protein is CATSTGLNTEAFF.